This TCR beta chain derives from a study of spatial heterogeneity in lung cancer. Specified time point: sample taken at primary tumor resection. Material for sequencing was whole RNA from tumor, nontumor lung or frozen PBMC, left unsorted. Patients with untreated early-stage non-small cell lung cancer, numbering approximately 79, were the donors. This clonotype was seen ten or more times. TCRdb passed the 5' RACE reads through MiXCR, listing each CDR3 protein once. The table has 25,000 to 35,000 distinct CDR3 sequences, around 8% seen once. This CDR3 comprises 15 residues. The junction had 4 bases not matched to a gene; V was cut back by 6 bases and J by 2 bases. The germline V gene has CDR1 SNHLY and CDR2 FYNNEI.

The sample was PBMCs, taken at surgery. This TCR came from a female donor with early-stage non-small cell lung cancer. The gene calls are TRBV2 and TRBJ2-4, with TRBD1 matching over 10 bases. The CDR3 sequence is CASSWDRGSKNIQYF. CDR3 nucleotide sequence: TGTGCCAGCAGCTGGGACAGGGGATCCAAAAACATTCAGTACTTC.